What follows are 7 T cell receptor beta chains derived from one specimen sequenced in a study of CD8 T cells in Susac syndrome. It was with random hexamers that roughly 0.5 to 1 ug RNA was reverse transcribed. One entry per CDR3 protein, called by TCRdb with MiXCR from the immunoSEQ multiplex PCR reads. The sample carries about 290,000 distinct CDR3 sequences, roughly 90% recorded once. Material for sequencing was CD8+ T cells from PBMCs. All receptors derive from a human donor with multiple sclerosis.

This chain uses TRBV5-8 with TRBJ1-1, with a weak D call TRBD1 (6 bases). CDR3 length equals 15 residues. Trimming took 4 bases from V and 3 from J, leaving 16 bases between them. CDR1 and CDR2 from the germline V gene are SGHTS and YDEGEE. The CDR3 region has the DNA TGTGCCAGCAGCGGATACAGGGAGGGGGACACTGAAGCTTTCTTT. It encodes CASSGYREGDTEAFF.

V is TRBV7-9 and J is TRBJ2-7; no firm D call. V was shortened by 5 bases and J by 3 bases, with 11 bases between the two germline ends. Per the germline V gene, CDR1 is SEHNR and CDR2 is FQNEAQ (reference sequence). The CDR3 length is 13 residues. CDR3 nucleotide sequence: TGTGCCAGCAGCCCCGCACGAATCTACGAGCAGTACTTC. Protein product: CASSPARIYEQYF.

V and J are TRBV29-1 and TRBJ1-1; D is perhaps TRBD1 (6 bases). Per the germline V gene, CDR1 is SQVTM and CDR2 is ANQGSEA. V was pared by 6 bases and J by 0 bases, with 17 bases between. The CDR3 has 15 residues. The CDR3 spells CSVLGAYHMNTEAFF. The CDR3 DNA sequence: TGCAGCGTCCTGGGGGCTTATCATATGAACACTGAAGCTTTCTTT.

The chain recombines TRBV7-9 with TRBJ2-1, with D possibly TRBD2 on 7 matching bases. Germline CDR1 is SEHNR and CDR2 is FQNEAQ (reference sequence). This CDR3 region has 12 residues. With 1 base removed from V and 13 bases from J, the gap between germline ends came to 11 bases. The CDR3 DNA follows: TGTGCCAGCAGCTTAGGAGGGGGGGACCAGTTCTTC. This codes for CASSLGGGDQFF.

This clonotype has just a few counts. The rearrangement uses TRBV4-1 and TRBJ2-7; TRBD1 matches 9 bases. The trim removed 3 bases at V and 6 bases at J, leaving 6 bases unmatched. This CDR3 is built from 14 residues. Germline CDR1 and CDR2: MGHRA and YSYEKL. DNA of the CDR3: TGCGCCAGCAGCCAGCAGGGACAGGGAGGCGAGCAGTACTTC. Protein product: CASSQQGQGGEQYF.

V and J are TRBV12-3 or TRBV12-4 and TRBJ2-3; D is undetermined. The CDR3 consists of 11 residues. Trimming cost V 2 bases and J 10 bases, with 7 bases left between them. CDR3 DNA: TGTGCCAGCAGTTTAACTACCCCGCAGTATTTT. Protein: CASSLTTPQYF.

This clonotype showed up just a few times. The genes are TRBV7-9 and TRBJ1-5; no clear D. The CDR3 is 12 amino acids. Germline assignment: CDR1 SEHNR and CDR2 FQNEAQ (reference sequence). V shed 1 base and J shed 7 bases, with 5 bases lying between them. CDR3 sequence (DNA): TGTGCCAGCAGCTTAGGGCAACAGCCCCAGCATTTT. It yields the protein CASSLGQQPQHF.